Below are 19 T cell receptor beta chains sequenced from a single sample in a study of T cell responses to AZD1222 COVID-19 vaccine. TCRdb's table, derived via immunoSEQ multiplex PCR, lists solely in-frame clones and lacks some. The sample shows 140,000 to 150,000 clones, 93% of them seen only once. The specimen comprised peripheral blood, sampled on day 0 of AZD1222 vaccination. The receptors originated from an adult in good health.

The V gene is TRBV7-6, the J gene TRBJ2-7; a possible D gene is TRBD1 (8 bases). This CDR3 region has 15 residues. CDR1 is SGHVS and CDR2 is FNYEAQ in the germline V gene. V gave up 3 bases and J gave up 2 bases, with 14 bases separating them. CDR3 sequence: CASSLGGTGAYEQYF. The CDR3 nucleotides are TGTGCCAGCAGCTTGGGGGGGACAGGAGCCTACGAGCAGTACTTC.

This chain joins TRBV12-5 and TRBJ1-3; D remains unclear. In germline, CDR1 is LGHNT, CDR2 FRNRAP. CDR3 size: 14 residues. With 2 bases removed from V and 7 bases from J, the gap between germline ends came to 12 bases. This CDR3 reads CASGLRPPGNTIYF. In DNA form, the CDR3 reads TGTGCTAGTGGTTTGCGGCCACCCGGTAACACCATATATTTT.

The chain links TRBV2 to TRBJ2-1; possible D gene TRBD2, 6 bases. Germline CDR1 reads SNHLY; CDR2 reads FYNNEI. Trimming removed 5 bases from V and 6 bases from J, with 8 bases in between. The CDR3 covers 12 residues. In nucleotides, the CDR3 is TGTGCCAGCAGTTGGGAGGTCAATGAGCAGTTCTTC. Translating it yields CASSWEVNEQFF.

The chain uses TRBV6-1 and TRBJ2-7; 7 positions agree with TRBD1. Germline V gene data show CDR1 as MNHNS and CDR2 as SASEGT. CDR3 length: 13 amino acids. The V gene end was trimmed by 2 bases and the J gene end by 5 bases; junction bases not matched to a gene: 3. Here the CDR3 DNA reads TGTGCCAGCAGTGAAAGGGGGCTGGACGAGCAGTACTTC. Translating gives CASSERGLDEQYF.

This chain links TRBV6-1 with TRBJ2-7, with 7 bases fitting TRBD1. With 2 bases clipped from V and 2 bases from J, the junction kept 12 bases outside the gene matches. This CDR3 spans 17 amino acids. CDR1 and CDR2 (germline): MNHNS, SASEGT. The CDR3 loop reads CASSEILRRDRPYEQYF. The CDR3 bases are TGTGCCAGCAGTGAAATCCTTCGTAGGGACAGACCCTACGAGCAGTACTTC.

The gene calls are TRBV5-1 and TRBJ2-1; 12 positions match TRBD2. Trimming removed 2 bases from V and 6 bases from J; junction bases left unmatched: 3. The CDR3 loop spans 15 amino acids. Germline CDR1 and CDR2: SGHRS and YFSETQ. The CDR3 bases are TGCGCCAGCAGCTTACTAGCGGGAGGAGGCAATGAGCAGTTCTTC. Translating it yields CASSLLAGGGNEQFF.

V usage is TRBV9 and J usage is TRBJ2-7; TRBD1 matches 8 bases. The CDR3 has 15 residues. Germline lookup yields CDR1 SGDLS and CDR2 YYNGEE. Germline trimming cut 4 bases from V and 0 bases from J; bases unmatched to any gene: 6. The CDR3 DNA sequence: TGTGCCAGCAGCTTCCGGGACAGGAGCTCCTACGAGCAGTACTTC. The encoded protein is CASSFRDRSSYEQYF.

V and J are TRBV6-1 and TRBJ1-6; no clear D. The CDR3 length is 14 residues. Per germline, CDR1 MNHNS and CDR2 SASEGT. V lost 3 bases, J lost 8 bases, and 11 bases lay in between. CDR3 region: CASSELGSHSPLHF. CDR3 nucleotide sequence: TGTGCCAGCAGTGAGTTAGGCAGCCATTCACCCCTCCACTTT.

J is TRBJ1-2 and V is TRBV18; TRBD1 agrees at 7 bases. The CDR3 sequence is 17 residues long. The germline gives CDR1 KGHSH, CDR2 LQKENI. Germline trimming cut 5 bases from V and 8 bases from J; bases unmatched to any gene: 20. The CDR3 nucleotides are TGTGCCAGCTCATTCGCCTCAACAGGGGCGATGCCCGGGGGCTACACCTTC. Its translation: CASSFASTGAMPGGYTF. Complete variable domain (other parts from reference TRBV18 and TRBJ1-2): NAGVMQNPRHLVRRRGQEARLRCSPMKGHSHVYWYRQLPEEGLKFMVYLQKENIIDESGMPKERFSAEFPKEGPSILRIQQVVRGDSAAYFCASSFASTGAMPGGYTFGSGTRLTVV.

The chain uses TRBV10-1 and TRBJ1-2; unclear D gene. Looked up from germline, CDR1 is WNHNN and CDR2 is SYGVQD (reference sequence). CDR3 length: 12 residues. The V end was cut by 3 bases, the J end by 4 bases, with 6 bases between. CDR3 DNA: TGCGCCAGCAGTGATAACAGCTATGGCTACACCTTC. It codes for CASSDNSYGYTF.

The genes are TRBV19 and TRBJ1-3; tentatively, D is TRBD1 (6 bases). Between the trimmed V and J ends, which lost 6 bases and 0 bases, there was a span of 12 bases. The CDR3 extends over 15 amino acids. Germline V gene lookup returns CDR1 LNHDA and CDR2 SQIVND (reference sequence). The CDR3 bases are TGTGCCAGTAGGGACAGCTCCAACTCTGGAAACACCATATATTTT. Amino acids: CASRDSSNSGNTIYF. Filled out from reference TRBV19 and TRBJ1-3, the complete variable domain reads DGGITQSPKYLFRKEGQNVTLSCEQNLNHDAMYWYRQDPGQGLRLIYYSQIVNDFQKGDIAEGYSVSREKKESFPLTVTSAQKNPTAFYLCASRDSSNSGNTIYFGEGSWLTVV.

The genes are TRBV18 and TRBJ1-5, with TRBD1 matching over 9 bases. The CDR3 runs to 15 residues. Unmatched junction bases numbered 6, after V lost 4 bases and J lost 5 bases. Germline CDR1 reads KGHSH; CDR2 reads LQKENI. The CDR3 region is CASSRPGQGHQPQHF. CDR3 bases: TGTGCCAGCTCACGCCCGGGACAGGGTCATCAGCCCCAGCATTTT.

This chain connects TRBV20-1 to TRBJ1-4; D is perhaps TRBD1 (5 bases). The CDR3 is 12 residues long. CDR1 is DFQATT and CDR2 is SNEGSKA in the germline V gene (reference sequence). Trimming took 3 bases from V and 6 from J, leaving 8 bases between them. The CDR3, as DNA: TGCAGTGCTAGTTCAGGGTATGAAAAACTGTTTTTT. Protein product: CSASSGYEKLFF.

Regarding this clone: Other DNA sequences in this sample translate to the same CDR3. V gene TRBV7-9 combines with J gene TRBJ2-7; no clear D. Germline loops: CDR1 SEHNR, CDR2 FQNEAQ (reference sequence). V lost 3 bases and J lost 0, with 12 bases in between. This CDR3 region has 15 residues. CDR3 sequence: CASSFEGFYSYEQYF. The CDR3 DNA reads TGTGCCAGCAGCTTTGAAGGATTCTACTCCTACGAGCAGTACTTC.

This clone was seen once. The J gene is TRBJ1-6, the V gene TRBV19; D is ambiguous. Germline loops: CDR1 LNHDA, CDR2 SQIVND (reference sequence). The CDR3 has 16 amino acids. V was pared by 0 bases and J by 10 bases, with 16 bases between. The CDR3 sequence is CASSIDNGSSGSPLHF. CDR3 DNA: TGTGCCAGTAGTATAGATAACGGATCTTCGGGCTCACCCCTCCACTTT. Using reference TRBV19 and TRBJ1-6 for the parts outside the CDR3, the full variable domain is DGGITQSPKYLFRKEGQNVTLSCEQNLNHDAMYWYRQDPGQGLRLIYYSQIVNDFQKGDIAEGYSVSREKKESFPLTVTSAQKNPTAFYLCASSIDNGSSGSPLHFGNGTRLTVT.

The chain couples TRBV5-4 to TRBJ2-2; the D call may be TRBD1 or TRBD2 (6 bases each). Germline V CDR1 and CDR2: SGHNT, YYREEE (reference sequence). The V gene lost 2 bases and the J gene lost 5 bases, with 13 bases spanning the gap. The CDR3 runs 15 residues. CDR3 nucleotides: TGTGCCAGCAGCTTAAAGGGGGGCAAGACCGGGGAGCTGTTTTTT. Translation gives CASSLKGGKTGELFF.

The CDR3 here is CASSQVGARGPDSNQPQHF. The CDR3, as DNA: TGCGCCAGCAGCCAAGTTGGAGCCAGGGGCCCAGATAGCAATCAGCCCCAGCATTTT. The V gene is TRBV4-1, the J gene TRBJ1-5; D perhaps matches TRBD1 (6 bases). Germline values: CDR1 MGHRA, CDR2 YSYEKL. Trimming left V 1 base short and J 0 bases short, with 19 bases between. The CDR3 is 19 residues long.

The chain couples TRBV5-1 to TRBJ2-1, with TRBD2 matching 7 bases. The CDR3 loop spans 16 amino acids. The germline V gene encodes CDR1 SGHRS and CDR2 YFSETQ. J gave up 1 base and V 3 bases, and 7 bases lay outside the gene matches. CDR3 amino acids: CASSYLGGGSYNEQFF. CDR3 in DNA: TGCGCCAGCAGCTATCTTGGCGGGGGTTCCTACAATGAGCAGTTCTTC.

The chain couples TRBV28 to TRBJ1-1; D call uncertain. The CDR3 is 13 residues long. Trimming stripped 4 bases from V and 5 bases from J, with 11 bases between. Per the germline V gene, CDR1 is MDHEN and CDR2 is SYDVKM. CDR3 in DNA: TGTGCCAGCAGTTATGGCGAAGCGACTGAAGCTTTCTTT. Translated, it gives CASSYGEATEAFF.